These 32 T cell receptor beta chains were all obtained from the same sample, sequenced in a study of blood T cell repertoires in COVID-19 (TCRdb year 2020). Library prep was done by the immunoSEQ multiplex PCR assay. Sourced from immuneACCESS, this table was stored by TCRdb with only in-frame sequences that have V and J called. A share of the clones is absent; for the studies checked, an unresolved V gene accounts for under half, and the remainder has no known explanation. Within this sample are around 130,000 clones, with 75% to 90% of them counted one time only. Jointly, the top ten make up roughly 1.8% of the sample. Sequenced: peripheral blood. The origin of the receptors is a man in his 70s with acute or convalescent COVID-19.

The V and J genes are TRBV29-1 and TRBJ1-1; D is uncertain. Trimming took off 3 bases at V and 3 bases at J, with 11 bases between the two ends. CDR1 is SQVTM, CDR2 ANQGSEA, per germline. The CDR3 runs 13 residues. For the CDR3, the DNA is TGCAGCGTTGATAGCTGGGGAGACACTGAAGCTTTCTTT. It codes for CSVDSWGDTEAFF.

V usage is TRBV14 and J usage is TRBJ1-6; 7 bases agree with TRBD1. V lost 3 bases, J lost 4 bases, and 3 bases stayed unmatched. Germline-derived CDR1 and CDR2 are SGHDN and FVKESK. The CDR3 covers 15 residues. The CDR3 here is CASSQGQRYNSPLHF. CDR3 nucleotides: TGTGCCAGCAGCCAGGGACAGAGATATAATTCACCCCTCCACTTT. The full variable domain, in which reference TRBV14 and TRBJ1-6 provide the parts outside the CDR3, is EAGVTQFPSHSVIEKGQTVTLRCDPISGHDNLYWYRRVMGKEIKFLLHFVKESKQDESGMPNNRFLAERTGGTYSTLKVQPAELEDSGVYFCASSQGQRYNSPLHFGNGTRLTVT.

The DNA for the CDR3 is TGTGCCAGCATTTCCCGGGGGGAAGAGACCCAGTACTTC. Residues: CASISRGEETQYF. The chain has TRBV6-6 and TRBJ2-5, with TRBD2 matching over 7 bases. The germline V gene encodes CDR1 MNHNY and CDR2 SVGAGI (reference sequence). The CDR3 contains 13 residues. V was pared by 7 bases and J by 3 bases, with 5 bases of the junction left unmatched.

The gene calls are TRBV7-9 and TRBJ2-1, with TRBD2 identical over 9 bases. Germline V CDR1 and CDR2: SEHNR, FQNEAQ (reference sequence). CDR3 length: 16 amino acids. With V trimmed by 1 base and J by 4 bases, 5 bases remained unmatched. CDR3 sequence reads: CASSLEPAGGYNEQFF. Written as DNA, the CDR3 is TGTGCCAGCAGCTTAGAGCCAGCGGGGGGATACAATGAGCAGTTCTTC.

This chain links TRBV6-5 with TRBJ1-1; TRBD1 matches at 7 bases. The germline CDR1 and CDR2 sequences are MNHEY and SVGAGI. V lost 5 bases, J lost 5 bases, and 11 bases stayed unmatched. The CDR3 sequence is 15 residues long. The CDR3 DNA follows: TGTGCCAGCAGTCAACACAGGGGTACGAGGACTGAAGCTTTCTTT. This sequence encodes CASSQHRGTRTEAFF.

The V and J genes are TRBV28 and TRBJ1-3; D is possibly TRBD1 (6 bases). V shed 3 bases and J shed 10 bases, with 22 bases lying between them. Germline V gene lookup returns CDR1 MDHEN and CDR2 SYDVKM. This CDR3 has 16 residues. The CDR3 spells CASSFSSRGSGRTIYF. The CDR3 nucleotides are TGTGCCAGCAGTTTTTCTTCCAGGGGTAGTGGAAGGACCATATATTTT.

The chain has TRBV7-8 and TRBJ2-2; a weak D match, TRBD1 (6 bases). The CDR3 is 15 amino acids. Trimming stripped 2 bases from V and 4 bases from J, with 11 bases between. CDR1 and CDR2 from the germline V gene are SGHVS and FQNEAQ. CDR3 in DNA: TGTGCCAGCAGCTTAATGGGGGCAGGCACCGGGGAGCTGTTTTTT. Translation: CASSLMGAGTGELFF.

This clone came up a few times. The chain uses TRBV10-2 and TRBJ1-3, with 7 bases that match TRBD1. The CDR3 extends over 15 amino acids. Germline V lookup: CDR1 WSHSY, CDR2 SAAADI. The V segment lost 3 bases and the J segment 5 bases; nucleotides outside the gene matches: 7. CDR3 nucleotides: TGCGCCAGCAGTGAAGGGGGCTGGGCCAGAAACACCATATATTTT. It is translated as CASSEGGWARNTIYF.

The count of this clone is one. The CDR3 region is CASSAGTSGYPTQYF. The CDR3 DNA is TGTGCCAGCAGCGCTGGGACTAGCGGATACCCGACCCAGTACTTC. The chain is built from TRBV9 and TRBJ2-5, with TRBD2 identical over 11 bases. Trimming removed 3 bases from V and 7 bases from J; junction bases left unmatched: 8. The germline gives CDR1 SGDLS, CDR2 YYNGEE. The CDR3 is 15 amino acids.

The chain links TRBV6-1 to TRBJ1-3; possibly TRBD1 for D (5 bases). The germline V gene encodes CDR1 MNHNS and CDR2 SASEGT. This CDR3 region has 14 residues. V gave up 6 bases and J gave up 1 base, with 10 bases separating them. The DNA of the CDR3 is TGTGCCAGCAGGTCCTCAGGGTCTGGAAACACCATATATTTT. Translation gives CASRSSGSGNTIYF.

The gene calls are TRBV6-2 or TRBV6-3 and TRBJ1-1; 8 bases are shared with TRBD1. Per germline, CDR1 MNHEY and CDR2 SVGEGT. This CDR3 spans 14 amino acids. V shed 5 bases and J 6 bases; nucleotides not matched to a gene: 8. The CDR3 protein is CASSATGEVAEAFF. As DNA, the CDR3 is TGTGCCAGCAGTGCGACAGGGGAAGTAGCTGAAGCTTTCTTT.

The chain joins TRBV3-1 (or the pseudogene TRBV3-2) to TRBJ1-2; 8 bases agree with TRBD1. The germline gives CDR1 LGHDT, CDR2 YNNKEL (reference sequence). V dropped 5 bases and J dropped 11; count of bases not matched to a gene: 7. This CDR3 is 12 amino acids long. The CDR3 loop reads CASSLRQGRYTF. In DNA form, the CDR3 reads TGTGCCAGCAGCTTACGACAGGGGCGATACACCTTC.

V usage is TRBV6-5 and J usage is TRBJ1-4; 7 bases align to TRBD1. CDR1 is MNHEY and CDR2 is SVGAGI in the germline V gene. The CDR3 covers 15 residues. With 2 bases clipped from V and 0 bases from J, the junction kept 0 bases outside the gene matches. CDR3 loop: CASSYTGATNEKLFF. CDR3 sequence (DNA): TGTGCCAGCAGTTACACAGGGGCAACTAATGAAAAACTGTTTTTT.

The rearrangement uses TRBV20-1 and TRBJ2-7, with 9 bases aligning to TRBD1. The V and J ends lost 3 bases and 7 bases, in that order; junction bases with no gene match: 10. CDR3 size: 14 residues. Germline V CDR1 and CDR2: DFQATT, SNEGSKA (reference sequence). For the CDR3, the DNA is TGCAGTGCTAGTTCGGACAGGGGATATTCGGAGCAGTACTTC. Its translation is CSASSDRGYSEQYF.

The chain carries TRBV5-6 and TRBJ1-2; D is possibly TRBD1 (5 bases). V dropped 2 bases and J dropped 3 bases, with 14 bases sitting between them. The CDR3 has 15 residues. Germline V gene lookup returns CDR1 SGHDT and CDR2 YYEEEE. The DNA of the CDR3 is TGTGCCAGCAGCTTTCGGGGGTCCCACGACTATGGCTACACCTTC. Translating it yields CASSFRGSHDYGYTF.

V usage is TRBV5-4 and J usage is TRBJ2-2; a possible D gene is TRBD2 (6 bases). The CDR3 runs to 17 residues. V was shortened by 0 bases and J by 1 base, with 13 bases between the two germline ends. Germline CDR1 is SGHNT and CDR2 is YYREEE (reference sequence). For the CDR3, the DNA is TGTGCCAGCAGCTTGGGAACTGGCGGGAAGAACACCGGGGAGCTGTTTTTT. It encodes CASSLGTGGKNTGELFF.

The V call is TRBV7-9, the J call TRBJ2-3, with D tentatively TRBD2 (7 bases). CDR3 length equals 18 residues. Germline values: CDR1 SEHNR, CDR2 FQNEAQ (reference sequence). Trimming pared 1 base from V and 3 bases from J, leaving 20 bases between. CDR3 DNA: TGTGCCAGCAGCTTAGGAGGCGGGGGCAGCCTTGGGACAGATACGCAGTATTTT. Its translation is CASSLGGGGSLGTDTQYF.

The chain carries TRBV7-9 and TRBJ2-1; TRBD1 matches 9 bases. Germline V gene lookup returns CDR1 SEHNR and CDR2 FQNEAQ (reference sequence). Trimming removed 5 bases from V and 4 bases from J; junction bases left unmatched: 9. The CDR3 totals 16 residues. CDR3 nucleotides: TGTGCCAGCAGCCCGAGGCCGGGACAGGGATACAATGAGCAGTTCTTC. This codes for CASSPRPGQGYNEQFF.

This sequence joins TRBV2 and TRBJ1-4, with 9 bases that match TRBD1. V was pared by 7 bases and J by 9 bases, with 6 bases of the junction left unmatched. CDR1 and CDR2 from the germline V gene are SNHLY and FYNNEI. The CDR3 sequence is 13 residues long. DNA of the CDR3: TGTGCCAGCATTGGGACAGGGTTGAAAAAACTGTTTTTT. Translated: CASIGTGLKKLFF.

This clone was detected only once. The CDR3 sequence is CASSSRVAGAITSGANVLTF. The CDR3 DNA follows: TGTGCCAGCAGTTCCCGGGTAGCGGGGGCCATTACTAGTGGGGCCAACGTCCTGACTTTC. V is TRBV27 and J is TRBJ2-6; 9 bases are shared with TRBD2. This CDR3 has 20 amino acids. V lost 4 bases to trimming and J lost 3 bases; unmatched junction nucleotides: 16. CDR1 is MNHEY and CDR2 is SMNVEV in the germline V gene (reference sequence).

This rearrangement joins TRBV24-1 to TRBJ2-1; D is possibly TRBD1 (8 bases). The CDR3 is 17 amino acids. CDR1 and CDR2 from the germline V gene are KGHDR and SFDVKD. V shed 8 bases and J shed 3 bases, with 22 bases lying between them. The CDR3 coding sequence is TGTGCCACCAACAGGGGGGGACCTACAAACGTCTACAATGAGCAGTTCTTC. Protein: CATNRGGPTNVYNEQFF.

The chain recombines TRBV11-1 with TRBJ1-1; a possible D gene is TRBD1 (6 bases). Per the germline V gene, CDR1 is SGHAT and CDR2 is FQDESV (reference sequence). The CDR3 contains 13 residues. V lost 3 bases and J 5 bases, leaving 10 bases between the germline ends. This chain's CDR3 is CASSFIGGTEAFF. The DNA for the CDR3 is TGTGCCAGCAGCTTTATAGGGGGAACTGAAGCTTTCTTT.

In this sample, this clone turned up a few times. The chain joins TRBV15 to TRBJ1-2; D possibly corresponds to TRBD1 (5 bases). Germline CDR1 and CDR2: LNHNV and YYDKDF (reference sequence). V shed 0 bases and J shed 8 bases, with 13 bases lying between them. The CDR3 sequence is 14 residues long. This CDR3 reads CATSRDRGVEGYTF. For the CDR3, the DNA is TGTGCCACCAGCAGAGATCGGGGGGTGGAGGGCTACACCTTC.

This sequence joins TRBV4-1 and TRBJ1-3, with D perhaps TRBD1 (5 bases). CDR1 and CDR2 (germline): MGHRA, YSYEKL. V was clipped by 4 bases and J by 2 bases, with 15 bases between them. This CDR3 has 16 residues. The CDR3 region has the DNA TGCGCCAGCAGCCTGGAACCTATGGGGCCTGGAAACACCATATATTTT. Residues: CASSLEPMGPGNTIYF.

The genes are TRBV5-6 and TRBJ1-1; 12 nucleotides match TRBD1. The junction had 9 bases not matched to a gene; V was cut back by 2 bases and J by 7 bases. The CDR3 covers 16 residues. CDR1 is SGHDT and CDR2 is YYEEEE in the germline V gene. The CDR3 loop is CASSLRDRGLISEAFF. As DNA, the CDR3 is TGTGCCAGCAGCTTACGGGACAGGGGGCTTATCAGTGAAGCTTTCTTT. Looking up the rest from reference TRBV5-6 and TRBJ1-1 gives the full variable domain: DAGVTQSPTHLIKTRGQQVTLRCSPKSGHDTVSWYQQALGQGPQFIFQYYEEEERQRGNFPDRFSGHQFPNYSSELNVNALLLGDSALYLCASSLRDRGLISEAFFGQGTRLTVV.

The rearrangement uses TRBV3-1 (or the pseudogene TRBV3-2) and TRBJ2-7, with 7 bases fitting TRBD2. The CDR3 sequence is 16 residues long. CDR1 is LGHDT and CDR2 is YNNKEL in the germline V gene (reference sequence). V lost 0 bases, J lost 1 base, and 6 bases stayed unmatched. The DNA of the CDR3 is TGTGCCAGCAGCCAAGAAGCGGGGTACCCTTCCTACGAGCAGTACTTC. It yields the protein CASSQEAGYPSYEQYF.

The V gene is TRBV7-9, the J gene TRBJ1-2; D ambiguous. Germline CDR1 and CDR2: SEHNR and FQNEAQ (reference sequence). This CDR3 is built from 14 residues. V was clipped by 1 base and J by 7 bases, with 13 bases between them. The CDR3 protein is CASSLDAAGGGYTF. CDR3 DNA: TGTGCCAGCAGCTTAGACGCGGCTGGAGGTGGCTACACCTTC. The full variable domain, with the rest looked up from reference TRBV7-9 and TRBJ1-2, is DTGVSQNPRHKITKRGQNVTFRCDPISEHNRLYWYRQTLGQGPEFLTYFQNEAQLEKSRLLSDRFSAERPKGSFSTLEIQRTEQGDSAMYLCASSLDAAGGGYTFGSGTRLTVV.

This clone was counted once. The V and J genes are TRBV6-2 or TRBV6-3 and TRBJ2-2; 7 bases align to TRBD2. CDR1 is MNHEY, CDR2 SVGEGT, per germline. The V and J ends lost 1 base and 2 bases, in that order; junction bases with no gene match: 1. This CDR3 has 15 amino acids. DNA for the CDR3: TGTGCCAGCAGTTACTGGGGACTAAACACCGGGGAGCTGTTTTTT. Residues: CASSYWGLNTGELFF.

The chain employs TRBV13 and TRBJ1-1; unclear D gene. The V gene lost 8 bases and the J gene lost 5 bases, with 18 bases spanning the gap. CDR1 PRHDT and CDR2 FYEKMQ come from the germline V gene (reference sequence). CDR3 length: 14 amino acids. CDR3 DNA: TGTGCCAGCCGGCAAGGTGGGAGAAAAACTGAAGCTTTCTTT. Translating gives CASRQGGRKTEAFF.

This chain links TRBV2 with TRBJ1-4; 8 nucleotides match TRBD1. The CDR3 extends over 14 amino acids. Germline assignment: CDR1 SNHLY and CDR2 FYNNEI. Trimming took 1 base from V and 8 from J; bases not matched to a gene: 3. CDR3 coding DNA: TGTGCCAGCAGTGAAGGGACAGGGCGGGAAAAACTGTTTTTT. Protein: CASSEGTGREKLFF.

This clone has more than one count but fewer than ten. The V call is TRBV5-8, the J call TRBJ1-2; 9 bases agree with TRBD1. With V trimmed by 4 bases and J by 7 bases, 11 bases remained unmatched. Germline V lookup: CDR1 SGHTS, CDR2 YDEGEE. This CDR3 is 15 amino acids long. In DNA, the CDR3 is TGTGCCAGCAGCCCCTATACAGGGGGCTCTGGTGGCTACACCTTC. Protein product: CASSPYTGGSGGYTF.

The chain combines TRBV5-1 with TRBJ2-1; 7 nucleotides match TRBD2. This CDR3 comprises 14 residues. With V trimmed by 0 bases and J by 4 bases, 1 base remained unmatched. Germline CDR1 and CDR2: SGHRS and YFSETQ. In DNA form, the CDR3 reads TGCGCCAGCAGCTTGGTGGGGGGGTACAATGAGCAGTTCTTC. Protein: CASSLVGGYNEQFF.